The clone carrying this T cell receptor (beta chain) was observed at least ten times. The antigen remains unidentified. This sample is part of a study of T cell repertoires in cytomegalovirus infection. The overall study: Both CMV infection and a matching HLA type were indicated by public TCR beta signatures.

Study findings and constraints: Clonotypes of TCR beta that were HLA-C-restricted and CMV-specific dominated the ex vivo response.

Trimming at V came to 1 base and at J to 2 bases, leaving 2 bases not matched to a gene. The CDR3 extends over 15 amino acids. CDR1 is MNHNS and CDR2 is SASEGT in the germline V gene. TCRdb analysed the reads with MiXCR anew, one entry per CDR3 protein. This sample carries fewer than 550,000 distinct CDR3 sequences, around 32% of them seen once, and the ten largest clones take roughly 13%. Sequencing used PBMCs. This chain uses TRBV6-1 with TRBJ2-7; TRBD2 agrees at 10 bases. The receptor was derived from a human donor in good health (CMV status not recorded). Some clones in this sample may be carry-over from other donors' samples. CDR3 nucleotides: TGTGCCAGCAGTGAAGAAACTAGCGGGGCCTACGAGCAGTACTTC. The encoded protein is CASSEETSGAYEQYF.